This T cell receptor beta chain was retrieved from a study of T cells in Graves' hyperthyroidism and ophthalmopathy (dated by TCRdb to about 2019). About the study as a whole: Peripheral blood was sampled at the time of initial diagnosis, prior to any treatment. To identify TCR V-J signatures that set the groups apart, the researchers used a discovery cohort of roughly 100 patients, made up of roughly 40 with Graves' ophthalmopathy and 55 to 65 with stable Graves' hyperthyroidism. Whether ophthalmopathy could be predicted prospectively was tested in an independent validation cohort made up of fewer than 20 hyperthyroidism patients plus 17 patients who later progressed to ophthalmopathy. The approximately 100 discovery patients were randomly split 7:3 into training and test sets. In addition, the study compared T-cell repertoires in thyroid tissue and in blood from over 5 Graves' hyperthyroidism patients. Once sampling was done, hyperthyroidism patients were given methimazole at a starting dose of 30 mg daily, whereas ophthalmopathy patients were given high-dose intravenous methylprednisolone. The paper describes TCR Vbeta CDR3 sequencing of more than 120 peripheral blood samples, made up of roughly 40 ophthalmopathy patients, around 78 hyperthyroidism patients and some 17 progressor patients.

Amplification of TCR beta CDR3 regions was carried out from RNA transcripts. The first round of RT-PCR for the TCR CDR3 was performed with the HTBI primer set and the Qiagen OneStep RT-PCR kit. Libraries were constructed in a second round of multiplex PCR, after which size selection and purification were performed. The libraries were sequenced on an Illumina HiSeq2000 using paired-end 100 bp reads. As for the original processing: SOAPnuke was used to process the raw data, removing reads that contained adapters or uncalled bases, had a mean Phred below 15, or lacked an exact match to the constant primer or identifier. COPE v1.2.5 was used to merge the high-quality paired reads, and each unique nucleotide sequence was defined as a clonotype. MiTCR v1.1 was used to align the clonotypes against IMGT TRBV, TRBD and TRBJ reference segments. Only V-J combinations with frequency above 0.0001, covering 98% to 99.2% of repertoires, were analysed. A TCS score was defined as the ratio between F50 (clonal expansion) and ExV (chaos), using BLOSUM62-based TCRdist between CDR3 peptides within each V-J. Welch's t-statistics and random forest reduced approximately 520 V-J features to 10 to 15, which were used in a naive Bayes classifier (R e1071). TCRdb reprocessing: public reads trimmed at Q25 with fastp, clones called with MiXCR, in-frame beta chains kept. Rows merge per CDR3 protein into single entries with the most common DNA and genes. TCRdb's processing, not the authors' own work, is the source of the V and J calls. The sample contains 600,000 or so distinct CDR3 sequences, 12% to 15% of them found a single time. The top ten hold roughly 6.9% of the sample.

Moderately to severely active disease, a Clinical Activity Score of at least 3, a NOSPECS grade of at least 4, and a duration under 3 months were present in ophthalmopathy patients. The study excluded patients with uncontrolled infections, other autoimmune diseases, pregnancy or lactation. Clinical symptoms, serum thyroxine and TRAb, thyroid ultrasound, and orbital computed tomography formed the basis for the diagnoses. PBMCs were separated from 7.5 to 10 ml of fresh peripheral blood using Ficoll-Paque density gradient centrifugation. Total RNA was extracted using Trizol reagent, and RNA quality was assessed on an Agilent 2100 Bioanalyzer. The germline V gene provides CDR1 SGHRS and CDR2 YFSETQ. Trimming takes 4 bases from V and 0 bases from J, and the germline ends sit 17 bases apart. Spanning cysteine to phenylalanine, the CDR3 consists of 18 amino acids. Only the CDR3 part of the read is kept: 54 bases, read in frame from the first base.

The table lists this clonotype with many counts. Its recognized antigen is unknown. One base away there is no much larger clone; base qualities are not given. What the study reported, not specific to this receptor: Sample size was not statistically predetermined, and investigators were not blinded to group allocation. A 13 V-J signature model separated ophthalmopathy from stable hyperthyroidism, with roughly 88% sensitivity and 81.08% specificity in cross-validation and 80%/75% in testing. Most expanded thyroid clonotypes (frequency above 0.001) were also detected in blood, a finding suggesting that blood repertoires may reflect thyroid immune responses. During validation, the model predicted progression to ophthalmopathy a median of approximately 6 months ahead of onset, with roughly 65% sensitivity and less than 85% specificity.

The receptor chain draws on TRBV5-1 and TRBJ2-6, with TRBD1 tentatively as D gene (6 bases match). This clonotype was obtained from a young woman with Graves' ophthalmopathy. What was sequenced was blood. Here the CDR3 is given as CASSLGPGTPSGANVLTF. The bases read TGCGCCAGCAGCCTTGGGCCCGGGACACCCTCTGGGGCCAACGTCCTGACTTTC.